These 19 T cell receptor beta chains came from one sample sequenced in a study of metastatic and nonmetastatic thyroid tumors. TCRdb re-clonotyped the PCR reads through MiXCR. In the table there are about 43,000 clones, around 2.9% of which are singletons. All patients reached thyroid surgery having received no treatment beforehand. Input material: blood. The receptors were gathered from a female donor with papillary thyroid cancer or a benign thyroid nodule (not recorded which). Some clones in this sample may be carry-over from other donors' samples.

This clone was detected ten times or more. V is TRBV10-3 and J is TRBJ2-7; TRBD2 agrees at 10 bases. The CDR3 spans 14 residues. The J segment lost 6 bases and the V segment lost 4 bases, leaving 6 bases of the junction unmatched. Germline CDR1 and CDR2: ENHRY and SYGVKD. The CDR3 loop reads CAISVGAGGSEQYF. CDR3 nucleotide sequence: TGTGCCATCAGTGTTGGAGCGGGAGGGAGCGAGCAGTACTTC.

This clone turned up a few times. This chain connects TRBV12-3 or TRBV12-4 to TRBJ1-1; no reliable D call. The CDR3 contains 11 residues. Trimming removed 7 bases from V and 10 bases from J, with 13 bases in between. Here the CDR3 DNA reads TGTGCCAGCACCGTCGACAAGAGAGCTTTCTTT. Its protein product is CASTVDKRAFF.

This clone appeared many times. The chain has TRBV20-1 and TRBJ1-5; 7 bases line up with TRBD1. From germline, CDR1 is DFQATT and CDR2 SNEGSKA (reference sequence). After removal of 5 bases from V and 2 bases from J, the junction contained 6 bases not matched to a gene. This CDR3 comprises 14 residues. The CDR3 region has the DNA TGCAGTGCTGATAAAGGGACAGGCAATCAGCCCCAGCATTTT. Residues: CSADKGTGNQPQHF.

This clone turned up a few times. The CDR3 is CAWSPHSYGYTF. As DNA, the CDR3 is TGTGCCTGGAGTCCTCACAGCTATGGCTACACCTTC. This chain links TRBV30 with TRBJ1-2; unclear D gene. The CDR3 has 12 residues. The germline gives CDR1 GTSNPN, CDR2 SVGIG (reference sequence). V was clipped by 2 bases and J by 4 bases, with 8 bases between them.

This clone was detected many times. V is TRBV20-1 and J is TRBJ2-1; D is perhaps TRBD1 (5 bases). The CDR3 sequence is 15 residues long. With 0 bases removed from V and 2 bases from J, the gap between germline ends came to 11 bases. The V gene's germline CDR1 is DFQATT and CDR2 SNEGSKA (reference sequence). The CDR3: CSARDQGVAYNEQFF. In nucleotides, the CDR3 is TGCAGTGCTAGAGATCAAGGGGTGGCCTACAATGAGCAGTTCTTC.

This clone was seen a handful of times. V is TRBV4-1 and J is TRBJ1-4; D gene uncertain. The V end lost 0 bases, the J end lost 5 bases, and 7 bases lay between the germline ends. From germline, CDR1 is MGHRA and CDR2 YSYEKL. The CDR3 is made up of 14 amino acids. The CDR3 protein is CASSQEGPNEKLFF. Written as DNA, the CDR3 is TGCGCCAGCAGCCAAGAAGGTCCGAATGAAAAACTGTTTTTT.

The chain uses TRBV12-3 or TRBV12-4 and TRBJ1-2; D gene unclear. The CDR3 runs 15 residues. Trimming removed 3 bases from V and 4 bases from J, with 15 bases in between. The CDR3 protein is CASSFSSRRPYGYTF. CDR3 coding DNA: TGTGCCAGCAGTTTTTCCAGCCGCAGGCCCTATGGCTACACCTTC.

In its sample, this clone was seen a few times. The rearrangement uses TRBV24-1 and TRBJ1-1; D possibly corresponds to TRBD1 (6 bases). The CDR3 runs 12 residues. V was pared by 9 bases and J by 6 bases, with 13 bases between. CDR1 is KGHDR and CDR2 is SFDVKD in the germline V gene. The CDR3 protein is CATGQGYAEAFF. CDR3 DNA: TGTGCCACCGGGCAGGGGTACGCTGAAGCTTTCTTT.

This clone appeared many times. The chain couples TRBV20-1 to TRBJ2-5; unclear D gene. CDR1 and CDR2 from the germline V gene are DFQATT and SNEGSKA (reference sequence). Trimming removed 0 bases at V and 4 bases at J, with 9 bases between. The length of the CDR3 is 13 residues. The CDR3 nucleotides are TGCAGTGCTAGAGATACGTGGAGAGAGACCCAGTACTTC. Its translation: CSARDTWRETQYF.

This clone appeared many times. CDR3 nucleotide sequence: TGTGCCAGTAGGAGGAACACTGAAGCTTTCTTT. Translation gives CASRRNTEAFF. The chain combines TRBV19 with TRBJ1-1; no firm D call. Per germline, CDR1 LNHDA and CDR2 SQIVND (reference sequence). Trimming left V 6 bases short and J 1 base short, with 3 bases between. This CDR3 has 11 residues.

Comments on this clone: Germline is not matched at one junction end, which may reflect a read error. This chain joins TRBV5-6 and TRBJ1-1; D remains ambiguous. Germline V gene data show CDR1 as SGHDT and CDR2 as YYEEEE. The CDR3 spans 16 residues. CDR3 DNA sequence: TGTGCCAGCAGCGCCTCTGGGCGGGCATCGAACAATGAAGCTTTCTTT. Translated, it gives CASSASGRASNNEAFF.

This clone was observed at least ten times. The junction differs from germline at one of its ends, possibly a read error. The J gene is TRBJ1-1, the V gene TRBV30, with D unresolved. CDR1 and CDR2 (germline): GTSNPN, SVGIG (reference sequence). The CDR3 is 13 residues long. The CDR3 DNA reads as TGTGCCTGGACCCACAGTTGGAACCCTGAAGCTTTCTTT. Protein sequence: CAWTHSWNPEAFF.

A few counts support this clone. The gene calls are TRBV24-1 and TRBJ2-2; D is perhaps TRBD1 (5 bases). The CDR3 is 16 amino acids. Trimming took off 5 bases at V and 0 bases at J, with 12 bases between the two ends. Germline values: CDR1 KGHDR, CDR2 SFDVKD. Here the CDR3 reads CATSGQGCANTGELFF. The CDR3 DNA is TGTGCCACCAGTGGGCAGGGCTGTGCGAACACCGGGGAGCTGTTTTTT.

In its sample, this clone was seen many times. The chain joins TRBV5-1 to TRBJ2-2, with no clear D. The ends were cut back, 6 bases at V and 5 bases at J, with 23 bases in the middle. Per the germline V gene, CDR1 is SGHRS and CDR2 is YFSETQ. CDR3 size: 17 residues. The CDR3 DNA is TGCGCCAGCACCCAAAGGATGGGGTTGGTGGGTACCGGGGAGCTGTTTTTT. Its protein is CASTQRMGLVGTGELFF.

With respect to this clone: A much larger clone differs from this one at a single base, so this may be a read error. The sample holds other DNA sequences that translate to the same CDR3. The chain has TRBV28 and TRBJ2-1, with 11 bases that match TRBD2. The length of the CDR3 is 13 residues. V dropped 5 bases and J dropped 9; count of bases not matched to a gene: 3. The V gene's germline CDR1 is MDHEN and CDR2 SYDVKM. CDR3 protein: CASSLGTSGEQFF. The DNA for the CDR3 is TGTGCCAGCAGTCTGGGGACTAGCGGTGAGCAGTTCTTC.

The sample holds many counts of this clone. A much larger clone sits a single nucleotide away, making a read error possible. The V and J genes are TRBV6-1 and TRBJ2-7; TRBD2 matches at 10 bases. CDR1 MNHNS and CDR2 SASEGT come from the germline V gene. Unmatched junction bases numbered 5, after V lost 5 bases and J lost 4 bases. CDR3 length equals 14 residues. The CDR3 DNA sequence: TGTGCCAGCAGTTCCGGACTAGCGGAATACGAGCAGTACTTC. It specifies CASSSGLAEYEQYF.

The chain joins TRBV6-1 to TRBJ2-7; D gene ambiguous. This CDR3 spans 13 amino acids. Germline lookup yields CDR1 MNHNS and CDR2 SASEGT. Between the trimmed V and J ends, which lost 7 bases and 0 bases, there was a span of 10 bases. The CDR3 loop reads CASTKDGSYEQYF. The CDR3 DNA is TGTGCCAGCACTAAGGACGGCTCCTACGAGCAGTACTTC.

This clone was seen at least ten times. In nucleotides, the CDR3 is TGCAGTGCTAGTGGTACGGGGGGACAGATAAATTCACCCCTCCACTTT. Translated: CSASGTGGQINSPLHF. The chain has TRBV20-1 and TRBJ1-6; 7 positions match TRBD1. The germline gives CDR1 DFQATT, CDR2 SNEGSKA (reference sequence). The CDR3 is made up of 16 amino acids. The V and J ends lost 3 bases and 7 bases, in that order; junction bases with no gene match: 12.

This clone was found a few times. The V gene is TRBV27, the J gene TRBJ1-6, with D uncertain. This CDR3 has 14 residues. The germline CDR1 and CDR2 sequences are MNHEY and SMNVEV (reference sequence). V was shortened by 3 bases and J by 6 bases, with 9 bases between the two germline ends. Written as DNA, the CDR3 is TGTGCCAGCAGTTTGAACCACTCTAATTCACCCCTCCACTTT. Its protein is CASSLNHSNSPLHF.